This TCR beta chain was recorded in a study of graft-versus-host responses after intestinal transplantation. Across the study: Induction using anti-thymocyte globulin, followed by tacrolimus and steroids for approximately 3 years, was given to all recipients. Points from the study as a whole: Ileal or blood samples showed some GvH clones first, and such clones were also found in recipient marrow. Early HvG declines after transplant were associated with peak circulating GvH clone levels.

Germline V gene lookup returns CDR1 SGDLS and CDR2 YYNGEE. The germline V and J ends were trimmed by 3 bases and 8 bases, with 12 bases remaining between them. CDR3 length equals 13 residues. Profiling relied on immunoSEQ multiplex PCR, and the TCRdb table lists in-frame clones only, not all of them. The sample yields 25,000 to 30,000 clones, approximately 93% seen once. Concerning this clone: Its matching antigen is unknown.

This sequence joins TRBV9 and TRBJ2-1; D assignment may be TRBD1 or TRBD2 (5 bases each). Specimen: PBMCs, collected roughly 68 days after intestinal transplant. The receptor was derived from a human patient who received an intestinal transplant, so some T cells may come from the graft donor. The CDR3 coding sequence is TGTGCCAGCAGCGCCGAGGGGTACGATGAGCAGTTCTTC. It is translated as CASSAEGYDEQFF. Together with reference TRBV9 and TRBJ2-1, the CDR3 gives the full variable domain: DSGVTQTPKHLITATGQRVTLRCSPRSGDLSVYWYQQSLDQGLQFLIQYYNGEERAKGNILERFSAQQFPDLHSELNLSSLELGDSALYFCASSAEGYDEQFFGPGTRLTVL.